These T cell receptor beta chains were read from a single sample in a study of OX40 agonist ivuxolimab in advanced cancers. The assay was immunoSEQ multiplex PCR, and TCRdb's table has in-frame clones only and misses some. Here the sample spans roughly 50,000 clones, 87% being singletons. Sequencing used CD4+ or CD8+ T cells sorted from blood, obtained in a trial of the OX40 agonist ivuxolimab. The receptors come from an adult with an advanced solid tumor such as melanoma, head and neck, liver or kidney cancer. Both conserved end residues are part of each CDR3. The D gene is left open where the match is weak. Part of the rows lack a size; the others show once, few, many or a class for expanded clones.

CDR3 DNA: TGTGCCACCAGCCCCCGGACTAGCGGGGCCTCGAGCACCGGGGAGCTGTTTTTT
CDR3 protein: CATSPRTSGASSTGELFF
J gene: TRBJ2-2
V gene: TRBV15
clone size: NA
D gene: TRBD2

CDR3 DNA: TGTGCCAGCAGTTTGACTAGCGGGGTCCCGGGGGATGAGCAGTTCTTC
CDR3 protein: CASSLTSGVPGDEQFF
J gene: TRBJ2-1
V gene: TRBV7-3
clone size: NA
D gene: TRBD2

CDR3 DNA: TGTGCCAGCAGCTTAGCCGGGTCCTATGGCTACACCTTC
CDR3 protein: CASSLAGSYGYTF
J gene: TRBJ1-2
V gene: TRBV7-3
clone size: NA
D gene: NA

CDR3 DNA: TGTGCCAGCAGTGAAAGGGGGGAGTACAATGAGCAGTTCTTC
CDR3 protein: CASSERGEYNEQFF
J gene: TRBJ2-1
V gene: TRBV2
clone size: NA
D gene: NA

CDR3 DNA: TGTGCCAGCAGCTCTCGGGACCACACAGATACGCAGTATTTT
CDR3 protein: CASSSRDHTDTQYF
J gene: TRBJ2-3
V gene: TRBV5-4
clone size: NA
D gene: NA

CDR3 DNA: TGTGCCAGCACCCCGACAGCCGGCACTGAAGCTTTCTTT
CDR3 protein: CASTPTAGTEAFF
J gene: TRBJ1-1
V gene: TRBV7-2
clone size: NA
D gene: NA

CDR3 DNA: TGCGCCAGCAGCTTGCTCAAGGAGACCCAGTACTTC
CDR3 protein: CASSLLKETQYF
J gene: TRBJ2-5
V gene: TRBV5-1
clone size: NA
D gene: NA

CDR3 DNA: TGCGCCAGCAGTGAGCCGCCTACCTACGAGCAGTACTTC
CDR3 protein: CASSEPPTYEQYF
J gene: TRBJ2-7
V gene: TRBV10-2
clone size: NA
D gene: NA

CDR3 DNA: TGTGCCAGCAGCCCCCGGACAGGGGGCGGTGAGACCCAGTACTTC
CDR3 protein: CASSPRTGGGETQYF
J gene: TRBJ2-5
V gene: TRBV7-9
clone size: NA
D gene: TRBD1

CDR3 DNA: TGCGCCAGCAGCTCCCCTAGCGGGGGGCTCCTTGAGACCCAGTACTTC
CDR3 protein: CASSSPSGGLLETQYF
J gene: TRBJ2-5
V gene: TRBV4-1
clone size: NA
D gene: TRBD2

CDR3 DNA: TGCAGTGCTATCGACAATGAGCAGTTCTTC
CDR3 protein: CSAIDNEQFF
J gene: TRBJ2-1
V gene: TRBV20-1
clone size: NA
D gene: NA

CDR3 DNA: TGTGCCAGTAGTGACAGGGGGGTCACAGATACGCAGTATTTT
CDR3 protein: CASSDRGVTDTQYF
J gene: TRBJ2-3
V gene: TRBV19
clone size: NA
D gene: TRBD1

CDR3 DNA: TGTGCCAGCAGCTTACAGGGGCCTCTCCTGAACACTGAAGCTTTCTTT
CDR3 protein: CASSLQGPLLNTEAFF
J gene: TRBJ1-1
V gene: TRBV7-3
clone size: NA
D gene: NA

CDR3 DNA: TGCAGCGCTCACCGCTTGACAGGGCTCTACACTGAAGCTTTCTTT
CDR3 protein: CSAHRLTGLYTEAFF
J gene: TRBJ1-1
V gene: TRBV29-1
clone size: NA
D gene: TRBD1

CDR3 DNA: TGTGCCAGCAGTACATTAGGATATCCGGGACAGGGGGCCGCCTACGAGCAGTACTTC
CDR3 protein: CASSTLGYPGQGAAYEQYF
J gene: TRBJ2-7
V gene: TRBV27
clone size: once
D gene: TRBD1

CDR3 DNA: TGTGCCAGCAGCTTAGGCCAGGGATTTGAAAAACTGTTTTTT
CDR3 protein: CASSLGQGFEKLFF
J gene: TRBJ1-4
V gene: TRBV7-9
clone size: NA
D gene: NA

CDR3 DNA: TGTGCCAGCAGTGACGTTAGGACAGCTCCTACGTTCGAGCAGTACTTC
CDR3 protein: CASSDVRTAPTFEQYF
J gene: TRBJ2-7
V gene: TRBV6-1
clone size: NA
D gene: NA

CDR3 DNA: TGTGCCTGGAGCCCCGGACAGATCGGCAATCAGCCCCAGCATTTT
CDR3 protein: CAWSPGQIGNQPQHF
J gene: TRBJ1-5
V gene: TRBV30
clone size: NA
D gene: NA

CDR3 DNA: TGTGCCTGGAGTGCCCTTGACCGATACACCGGGGAGCTGTTTTTT
CDR3 protein: CAWSALDRYTGELFF
J gene: TRBJ2-2
V gene: TRBV30
clone size: NA
D gene: NA

CDR3 DNA: TGTGCCAGCACGACCCCAGGGACTTCTTATGGCTACACCTTC
CDR3 protein: CASTTPGTSYGYTF
J gene: TRBJ1-2
V gene: TRBV7-9
clone size: once
D gene: NA

CDR3 DNA: TGTGCCAGCAGTTTTTCCAGCCTCGAGCAGTACTTC
CDR3 protein: CASSFSSLEQYF
J gene: TRBJ2-7
V gene: TRBV28
clone size: NA
D gene: NA

CDR3 DNA: TGCGCCAGCAGTTACACAGGAGGGGAAGCTTTCTTT
CDR3 protein: CASSYTGGEAFF
J gene: TRBJ1-1
V gene: TRBV10-1
clone size: NA
D gene: NA

CDR3 DNA: TGTGCCAGCAGTCCGCTCCAGGGGGCTGGGAACACCGGGGAGCTGTTTTTT
CDR3 protein: CASSPLQGAGNTGELFF
J gene: TRBJ2-2
V gene: TRBV28
clone size: NA
D gene: TRBD1

CDR3 DNA: TGTGCCAGCAGCTTAGCGGGACAGGGGGTGACCTACGAGCAGTACTTC
CDR3 protein: CASSLAGQGVTYEQYF
J gene: TRBJ2-7
V gene: TRBV7-9
clone size: NA
D gene: TRBD1

CDR3 DNA: TGTGCCAGCAGTTGGGGGGAAAATCAGCCCCAGCATTTT
CDR3 protein: CASSWGENQPQHF
J gene: TRBJ1-5
V gene: TRBV6-5
clone size: NA
D gene: NA

CDR3 DNA: TGTGCCAGCAGTTTCTTTTTGGGAAACACTGAAGCTTTCTTT
CDR3 protein: CASSFFLGNTEAFF
J gene: TRBJ1-1
V gene: TRBV27
clone size: NA
D gene: NA

CDR3 DNA: TGTGCCAGCAGTTTGACAGGGGGCGTTGGTGGCTACACCTTC
CDR3 protein: CASSLTGGVGGYTF
J gene: TRBJ1-2
V gene: TRBV6-6
clone size: NA
D gene: TRBD1

CDR3 DNA: TGTGCCATCAGTGAACCGGCCTACTCGGCCCAGTACTTC
CDR3 protein: CAISEPAYSAQYF
J gene: TRBJ2-5
V gene: TRBV10-3
clone size: once
D gene: NA

CDR3 DNA: TGTGCCAGCAGCTTAACGGTGGACAGAAGCTATGGCTACACCTTC
CDR3 protein: CASSLTVDRSYGYTF
J gene: TRBJ1-2
V gene: TRBV7-3
clone size: NA
D gene: NA

CDR3 DNA: TGTGCCAGCAGCTTGTTCCAGCGGGAGACTGAGCAGTTCTTC
CDR3 protein: CASSLFQRETEQFF
J gene: TRBJ2-1
V gene: TRBV5-4
clone size: NA
D gene: TRBD2

CDR3 DNA: TGCGCCAGCAGTACCGGGACAGGTCTGAGGACTGAAGCTTTCTTT
CDR3 protein: CASSTGTGLRTEAFF
J gene: TRBJ1-1
V gene: TRBV23-1
clone size: once
D gene: TRBD1

CDR3 DNA: TGTGCCATCAGTGTAAGCTCAAGCCAAGAGACCCAGTACTTC
CDR3 protein: CAISVSSSQETQYF
J gene: TRBJ2-5
V gene: TRBV10-3
clone size: NA
D gene: NA

CDR3 DNA: TGTGCCAGCAGGAGGGGGACTAGCGGGGACTACAATGAGCAGTTCTTC
CDR3 protein: CASRRGTSGDYNEQFF
J gene: TRBJ2-1
V gene: TRBV27
clone size: NA
D gene: TRBD2

CDR3 DNA: TGCAGCGTTGTGCCGGGGCTGGAAGAGACCCAGTACTTC
CDR3 protein: CSVVPGLEETQYF
J gene: TRBJ2-5
V gene: TRBV29-1
clone size: NA
D gene: NA

CDR3 DNA: TGTGCCAGCAGAAAAGAGGTCGGTGAGACCCAGTACTTC
CDR3 protein: CASRKEVGETQYF
J gene: TRBJ2-5
V gene: TRBV21-1
clone size: NA
D gene: NA

CDR3 DNA: TGTGCCAGCAGTGCGCAGACAAGGCCTCCGTGGACTGAAGCTTTCTTT
CDR3 protein: CASSAQTRPPWTEAFF
J gene: TRBJ1-1
V gene: TRBV6-1
clone size: once
D gene: NA

CDR3 DNA: TGTGCCAGCAGTTTCCCCGGGACAGGGAAAGGCTACACCTTC
CDR3 protein: CASSFPGTGKGYTF
J gene: TRBJ1-2
V gene: TRBV28
clone size: NA
D gene: TRBD1

CDR3 DNA: TGTGCCAGCAGTAACCGGGACGGCGAGCAGTACTTC
CDR3 protein: CASSNRDGEQYF
J gene: TRBJ2-7
V gene: TRBV6-9
clone size: NA
D gene: NA

CDR3 DNA: TGTGCCAGCAGCCAGGACCCAAACTACAATGAGCAGTTCTTC
CDR3 protein: CASSQDPNYNEQFF
J gene: TRBJ2-1
V gene: TRBV14
clone size: NA
D gene: NA

CDR3 DNA: TGTGCCAGCAGTGAAGCGCCAGGGCTCAATGAGCAGTTCTTC
CDR3 protein: CASSEAPGLNEQFF
J gene: TRBJ2-1
V gene: TRBV2
clone size: NA
D gene: NA

CDR3 DNA: TGCGCCAGCAGCCCTGTAGGGACAGGGGTTTTCGAGCAGTACTTC
CDR3 protein: CASSPVGTGVFEQYF
J gene: TRBJ2-7
V gene: TRBV4-1
clone size: NA
D gene: TRBD1

CDR3 DNA: TGTGCCAGCACTAGCTCTGGAAACACCATATATTTT
CDR3 protein: CASTSSGNTIYF
J gene: TRBJ1-3
V gene: TRBV6-5
clone size: NA
D gene: NA

CDR3 DNA: TGTGCCAGCAGGCGATTTGGGGGGCGGGAGCAGTACTTC
CDR3 protein: CASRRFGGREQYF
J gene: TRBJ2-7
V gene: TRBV5-8
clone size: few
D gene: NA

CDR3 DNA: TGTGCCAGCAGACTGGAGGACCGATCCTACGAGCAGTACTTC
CDR3 protein: CASRLEDRSYEQYF
J gene: TRBJ2-7
V gene: TRBV5-5
clone size: NA
D gene: NA

CDR3 DNA: TGTGCCAGTAGTATAGATCCCCCGACTAGCGGGAGGACCTACAATGAGCAGTTCTTC
CDR3 protein: CASSIDPPTSGRTYNEQFF
J gene: TRBJ2-1
V gene: TRBV19
clone size: once
D gene: TRBD2

CDR3 DNA: TGTGCCAGCAGCCCAAATGCGGGGGGATACGGAACTGAAGCTTTCTTT
CDR3 protein: CASSPNAGGYGTEAFF
J gene: TRBJ1-1
V gene: TRBV7-3
clone size: NA
D gene: NA

CDR3 DNA: TGTGCCATCAGTGACGGACAAGAGACCCAGTACTTC
CDR3 protein: CAISDGQETQYF
J gene: TRBJ2-5
V gene: TRBV10-3
clone size: NA
D gene: NA